The clone carrying this TCR beta chain was picked up a small number of times. Germline values: CDR1 MGHRA, CDR2 YSYEKL. CDR3 length: 14 residues. The J segment lost 2 bases and the V segment lost 5 bases, leaving 4 bases of the junction unmatched. This sample is part of a study of CD8 T cells in Susac syndrome. Roughly 0.45 to 1 ug RNA was reverse transcribed with random hexamers. Amplification of TCR beta CDR3 used immunoSEQ multiplex PCR across 54 Vbeta and 13 Jbeta. MiXCR, applied by TCRdb to the immunoSEQ multiplex PCR reads, yields one record per CDR3 protein. The data hold about 300,000 distinct CDR3 sequences, with over 75% observed a single time.

The source is a human donor with multiple sclerosis. Sequenced sample: CD8+ T cells from PBMCs. The gene calls are TRBV4-1 and TRBJ2-7, with 9 bases matching TRBD1. CDR3 amino acids: CASSLDRGTYEQYF. The CDR3 coding sequence is TGCGCCAGCAGCTTGGACAGGGGAACCTACGAGCAGTACTTC.